Reported below is one T cell receptor beta chain. Its antigen remains unidentified. The sample holds no much larger clone one base away, and base qualities are not on file. In total, more than 500 healthy bone marrow donors made up the cohort. Cohort members were all nominally healthy when sampled, although unrecorded immune exposures were likely present. The donor tested CMV seronegative and was one of the 352 seronegative cohort members. A peripheral blood sample was provided by each donor, and peripheral blood mononuclear cells were used for TCR beta sequencing. Genomic DNA extraction from the blood cell samples was performed with the Qiagen DNeasy Blood Extraction Kit. Library construction relied on the immunoSEQ multiplex PCR assay. For the multiplex PCR, a mixture combining 60 forward primers for TCR Vbeta segments and 13 reverse primers for TCR Jbeta segments was used. A multiplex PCR assay on genomic DNA amplified the CDR3 region of rearranged TCR beta genes. The amplified TCR beta libraries were sequenced on the Illumina HiSeq System as 87-base-pair reads. The original methods were these. Across the 640 or so repertoires, a later analysis counted 78 million or so unique TCR beta chains, 9.5 million to 12 million of which were shared by at least two donors. A nearest-neighbor algorithm error-corrected the raw reads and collapsed the reads into unique sequences, merging closely related sequences to remove PCR and sequencing errors. To assign V, D and J gene segments, CDR3 sequences were aligned to IMGT reference sequences. For a sequence to be retained, a match of at least six nucleotides to both a V gene segment and a J gene segment was required. Rearrangements were classified as productive when the CDR3 lacked stop codons and remained in frame with V and J, and all other rearrangements were classified as non-productive. CDR3 was defined according to IMGT convention as the region running from the second conserved V-encoded cysteine to the conserved J-encoded phenylalanine. In an earlier analysis of around 640 of the donors, sequences lacking an unambiguous match to a single V gene segment were excluded. An earlier analysis of several hundred of the donors called V segments functional above 56.7% productive rearrangements and segregating when the between-donor standard deviation exceeded 5%. A statistical classification framework was developed to diagnose cytomegalovirus status using the catalog of TCR beta chain sequences. A later analysis assigned V and J genes by comparing TCR nucleotide sequences with IMGT/GENE-DB human TR gene sequences. Using the TCRdist pipeline, a later analysis assigned CDR3 sequences along with most-parsimonious VDJ recombination scenarios. In a later analysis, every TCR beta chain was defined by the combination of its CDR3 amino acid sequence and its V-gene family, and reads without a unique V-gene family were dropped. A later analysis removed over 500 highly shared, low-generation-probability nucleotide sequences to deal with suspected cross-contamination and a sequencing artifact. In a later analysis, a clonal expansion index for each public chain was calculated from normalized within-repertoire ranks of inferred template counts. In a later analysis, generation probabilities were computed using a VDJ recombination model fitted to out-of-frame rearrangements, and the results were checked against IGoR. A later analysis scored TCR-TCR, TCR-HLA and TCR-CMV co-occurrence with hypergeometric tests, applying a repertoire-size bias correction to TCR pairs. False discovery rates were estimated in a later analysis by permuting HLA or CMV assignments 20 times. In a later analysis, co-occurring TCRs were grouped using DBSCAN, and TCRdist sequence similarity was added for clustering within HLA-allele-positive subsets. Repertoires with fewer than 30,000 or more than 120,000 public chains were left out of co-occurrence clustering, as were about five repertoires with anomalous nucleotide sharing. Sourced from immuneACCESS, this table was stored by TCRdb with only in-frame sequences that have V and J called. A share of the clones is absent; for the studies checked, an unresolved V gene accounts for under half, and the remainder has no known explanation. V and J calls and clone size are given by that table; D and trimming were obtained from the DNA. The sample records about 200,000 clones, around 76% of which are singletons. The ten top clones hold approximately 2% of the sample.

The germline V gene sets CDR1 to SGHRS and CDR2 to YFSETQ. From cysteine to phenylalanine, the CDR3 is 12 amino acids long. Just the 36-base CDR3 DNA is kept, in frame starting at base 1. V and J are truncated by 4 bases and 5 bases respectively, leaving an intervening sequence of 8 bases. This record comes from a study of cytomegalovirus exposure and HLA in healthy donors (dated 2017 in TCRdb). Looking at the study overall: An earlier analysis of approximately 640 of the donors reported 250 to 350 Gb of sequence data and 100 million to 140 million unique TCR beta sequences from about 200 million T cells. An early release that covered roughly 600 HLA-typed donors contained 300 to 350 gigabases of sequencing data and tens of millions of unique TCR sequences. Of the 300 to 400 genotyped donors, over 65% fell in the genetic ancestry cluster associated with self-reported Caucasian donors. The aim of the study was to test whether cataloging public T cell receptors could identify signatures of past pathogen exposure. Using immunosequencing, the study profiled T cell repertoires from roughly 650 subjects and related those repertoires to cytomegalovirus serostatus. Along with the approximately 620-subject first cohort, a separate validation cohort of over a hundred different subjects was used. To predict cytomegalovirus infection status, the study combined high-throughput TCR immunosequencing, statistical association of individual TCRs with disease status, and machine learning. To study patterns of TCR occurrence, a later analysis re-analyzed previously published TCR beta repertoires from 700 or so donors and added high-resolution HLA genotyping. Rather than using new phenotypic data, the later analysis identified candidate immune exposures from TCR beta sequences and from how often those sequences occurred across donors. An earlier analysis of around 580 of the donors used high-throughput TCR beta sequencing to judge whether each TCR beta V gene segment behaved as functional or pseudogenic. Donor age, sex, ethnicity and CMV serostatus were compiled alongside the repertoire data. A later genetic analysis took genome-wide SNP genotypes for about 55% of the 666 donors and used that subset as a discovery cohort. All discovery cohort repertoires had been generated on a single sequencing platform. Both class I and class II loci were covered by HLA typing, at four-digit resolution. The number of typed donors differed by locus: about 620-630 for A, B, C, DRB1 and DQB1; 522 for DQA1; fewer than 610 for DPA1; and roughly 490 for DPB1. About five DR-DQ haplotypes were handled as single units for association and clustering, since linkage in the cohort was strong. Among under 450 genotyped donors of the cohort, an average of around 240,000 unique TCR beta nucleotide sequences were sequenced per donor, around a sixth of them non-productive.

Results the study describes overall, beyond this receptor: In a later analysis, several top co-occurrence clusters were reported to appear linked to parvovirus B19, influenza, CMV and Epstein-Barr virus. For the cohort, immune exposure information was limited to CMV serostatus. In an earlier analysis of about 600 of the donors, most TCR beta V segments appeared in productive rearrangements about 87% or about 30% of the time, broadly matching IMGT annotations. When HLA alleles, especially DR and DQ, strongly co-occurred, TCR associations were difficult to assign to individual alleles. The classifier was reported to diagnose cytomegalovirus status with high specificity and sensitivity in both the original and validation cohorts. A later genetic analysis reported fewer N-insertions in productive TCRs among donors in an Asian-associated ancestry cluster than the roughly 720-donor mean. Most TCR sequences were seen in very few donors, while some public TCRs were found in many individuals. In a later analysis, the rate of TCR association differed among HLA loci, with DRB1 alleles having the most associated TCRs and HLA-C alleles having the fewest. This cohort had only TCR beta chains sequenced, and the lack of alpha or paired-chain data limited which features could be detected. Because counts were too low, roughly 18 rarely observed V segments, including chromosome 9 orphons, were left out of the earlier analysis of about 620 of the donors. A further reported finding was that TCR beta sequences accurately predicted the HLA-A and HLA-B alleles for most subjects in the first cohort. The authors suggested that the approach could potentially be generalized to other disease states and immunological phenotypes. The study gave a list of 150 to 200 TCR beta chains associated with cytomegalovirus. A cluster of highly shared sequence variants was judged likely to be a technical artifact of the sequencing pipeline. In a later analysis, most CMV-associated TCR beta chains were found to appear HLA-restricted, with HLA associations seemingly driven largely by CMV exposure. In a later analysis, HLA-associated TCR beta chains showed more clonal expansion and lower generation probabilities than non-associated chains that were equally common. Some IMGT-functional V segments, including TRBV6-2 and TRBV6-3, could not be distinguished by the 87-base-pair reads and were therefore excluded. Linkage disequilibrium might explain the correlated functional status among segregating V segments, but an unknown experimental factor could not be excluded. In a later analysis, some 18,000 TCR beta sequences were associated with specific HLA alleles at a false discovery rate of 0.05. Sequencing depth was assumed to be roughly uniform across donors in the presence/absence analyses, though that assumption may not hold. HLA typing was unavailable for some donors at each locus, so association tests used only the typed subset. In vitro tests confirmed that a few of the cytomegalovirus-associated TCR beta chains recognize cytomegalovirus antigens. A later genetic analysis associated a missense DCLRE1C variant with V-gene and J-gene trimming of TCR beta chains, and an independent cohort replicated the association.

The sequence links TRBV5-1 to TRBJ2-3, with an unclear D gene assignment. The sequencing input was PBMCs. The clonotype comes from a man younger than 40 in good health and CMV-seronegative. The DNA reads TGCGCCAGCAGCGCTGCCGGAGATACGCAGTATTTT. It encodes CASSAAGDTQYF.